The 5 T cell receptor beta chains given below trace back to one sample, sequenced in a study of molecular identifiers for immune sequencing clone quantification. MiXCR was run by TCRdb on the PCR reads, yielding one entry per CDR3 protein. Here the sample spans about half a million distinct CDR3 sequences, 20% to 25% being singletons. Input material: naive CD8+ T cells from blood, with Jurkat cell RNA spiked in. The sample's subset: FACS-sorted CD8+CD4-CCR7+CD45RA+ naive T cells. The receptors were gathered from a human donor in good health. Some libraries in this study had Jurkat cell RNA spiked in.

This clonotype was observed many times. The chain carries TRBV9 and TRBJ1-1; D is undetermined. The CDR3 sequence is 14 residues long. Germline CDR1 SGDLS, CDR2 YYNGEE. V lost 0 bases, J lost 5 bases, and 11 bases lay in between. For the CDR3, the DNA is TGTGCCAGCAGCGTAGCTGAAGGAAGGACTGAAGCTTTCTTT. Encoded protein: CASSVAEGRTEAFF.

As to this clonotype: The junction departs from the called germline gene at one end, perhaps through a read error. The chain carries TRBV30 and TRBJ1-5, with a weak D call TRBD1 (6 bases). Germline-derived CDR1 and CDR2 are GTSNPN and SVGIG (reference sequence). This CDR3 is 15 amino acids long. The CDR3 loop is CAWSSDSYSNRPQHF. CDR3 DNA sequence: TGTGCCTGGAGTTCGGACAGCTATAGCAATCGGCCCCAGCATTTT.

In this sample, this clonotype turned up a few times. CDR3 DNA sequence: TGTGCCAGCAGTTTTGGACTAGCGGGAGGGCCACATGAGCAGTTCTTC. Translated, it gives CASSFGLAGGPHEQFF. This chain uses TRBV27 with TRBJ2-1, with TRBD2 identical over 15 bases. CDR1 MNHEY and CDR2 SMNVEV come from the germline V gene (reference sequence). The V and J ends lost 3 bases and 8 bases, in that order; junction bases with no gene match: 5. The CDR3 runs 16 residues.

This clonotype was seen at least ten times. The chain is built from TRBV28 and TRBJ2-6; D is unclear. The CDR3 is made up of 12 amino acids. Between the trimmed V and J ends, which lost 9 bases and 4 bases, there was a span of 7 bases. CDR1 MDHEN and CDR2 SYDVKM come from the germline V gene. CDR3 sequence (DNA): TGTGCCAGTGCTTGGGGGGCCAACGTCCTGACTTTC. Amino acids: CASAWGANVLTF.

In the case of this clonotype: A clone one base away is much larger, so this may be a read error. J is TRBJ2-5 and V is TRBV14; D may match TRBD1 or TRBD2 (5 bases each). Germline V lookup: CDR1 SGHDN, CDR2 FVKESK. The CDR3 is 18 residues long. Trimming shortened V by 3 bases and J by 3 bases, and 23 bases separated the two germline ends. CDR3 protein: CASSQEHEGPDYEETQYF. Written as DNA, the CDR3 is TGTGCCAGCAGCCAGGAACATGAGGGGCCGGATTATGAAGAGACCCAGTACTTC.